The present entry profiles one TCR beta chain with its context. How the authors handled the data: Amplified reference gene primers provided the basis for estimating nucleated cell counts. The table came from immunoSEQ multiplex PCR; TCRdb's copy has only in-frame clones and leaves some out. The D gene and trimming were derived from the DNA, and the V and J assignments and clone size from that table. The sample lists about 67,000 clones, around four fifths occurring once. This specimen comes from a study of blood T cell repertoires in COVID-19. The CDR3 is 16 amino acids. The V gene's germline CDR1 is ENHRY and CDR2 SYGVKD. V shed 5 bases, J shed 3 bases, and the junction held 6 bases outside the gene matches.

The receptor comes from a human donor in a cohort sampled during active COVID-19. The specimen sequenced was peripheral blood. The chain has TRBV10-3 and TRBJ2-3, with 12 bases aligning to TRBD2. CDR3 nucleotides: TGTGCCATCAGTTCGGGACTAGCGGGCGCTACAGATACGCAGTATTTT. The encoded protein is CAISSGLAGATDTQYF.